This T cell receptor (beta chain) was recorded in a study of PD-1 blockade in mismatch repair-deficient tumors. Turning to the study itself: Enrolled about 2012-2016, patients had progressing, pretreated mismatch repair-deficient cancers of around 12 types.

This CDR3 spans 12 amino acids. Trimming took 7 bases from V and 4 from J, leaving 8 bases between them. The germline CDR1 and CDR2 sequences are MDHEN and SYDVKM. Repertoires were generated with immunoSEQ multiplex PCR, while TCRdb's copy carries only in-frame clones and drops some. The table includes around 14,000 clones, about four fifths detected once. Time point defined: roughly ten-day in vitro stimulation with candidate neoantigen peptide 5. Every patient had mismatch repair deficiency by PCR or immunohistochemistry. Note on this clone: The antigen is undetermined.

Study-wide points: Three of seven peptides expanded clones, giving 140 to 150 unique blood TCRs.

Here the sequenced sample was cells cultured in vitro, taken from a patient treated with pembrolizumab. The chain joins TRBV28 to TRBJ1-5; D is ambiguous. The TCR sequence derives from an adult with mismatch repair-deficient cancer. The CDR3: CASNFGNQPQHF. For the CDR3, the DNA is TGTGCCAGCAATTTTGGGAATCAGCCCCAGCATTTT.